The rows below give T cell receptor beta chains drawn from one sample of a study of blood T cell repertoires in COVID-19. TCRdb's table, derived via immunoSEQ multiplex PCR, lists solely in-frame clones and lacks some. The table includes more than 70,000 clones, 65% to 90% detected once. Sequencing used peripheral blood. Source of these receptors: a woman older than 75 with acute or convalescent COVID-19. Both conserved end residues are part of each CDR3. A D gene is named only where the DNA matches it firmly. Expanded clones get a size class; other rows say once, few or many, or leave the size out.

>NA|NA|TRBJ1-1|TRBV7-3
TGTGCCAGCAGCTTACAGGGGAACACTGAAGCTTTCTTT
CASSLQGNTEAFF
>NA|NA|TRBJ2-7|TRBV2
TGTGCCACCGGGGGACGGCACTCCTACGAGCAGTACTTC
CATGGRHSYEQYF
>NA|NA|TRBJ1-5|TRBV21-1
TGTGCCAGCAGCAAACAGCAGGGCCCTCAGCCCCAGCATTTT
CASSKQQGPQPQHF
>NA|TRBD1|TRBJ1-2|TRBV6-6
TGTGCCAGCAGTTATCCCCCCTACAGGGGAAACTATGGCTACACCTTC
CASSYPPYRGNYGYTF
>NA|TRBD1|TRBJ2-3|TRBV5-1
TGCGCCAGCACCCAAATGGACAGGGGGACAGATACGCAGTATTTT
CASTQMDRGTDTQYF
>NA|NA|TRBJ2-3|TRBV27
TGTGCCAGCAGTTTTTTAGCGGTTAGCACAGATACGCAGTATTTT
CASSFLAVSTDTQYF
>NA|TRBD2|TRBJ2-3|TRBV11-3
TGTGCCAGCAGCTTCTTAGGCCTATCGATGGGAGGGACAGATACGCAGTATTTT
CASSFLGLSMGGTDTQYF
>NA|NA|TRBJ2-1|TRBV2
TGTGCCAGCTCGCTACAGCTCAGCGGTGAGCAGTTCTTC
CASSLQLSGEQFF
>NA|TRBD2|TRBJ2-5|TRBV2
TGTGCCACCCGGCGGGGGGGGGAGACCCAGTACTTC
CATRRGGETQYF
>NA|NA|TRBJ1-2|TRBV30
TGTGCCTGGAGGGGATACAGGGAAGGCTACACCTTC
CAWRGYREGYTF
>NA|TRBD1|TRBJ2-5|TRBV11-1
TGTGCCAGCAGCTTAGCGCCCCGGTGGACAGGGGGCATGGAGACCCAGTACTTC
CASSLAPRWTGGMETQYF
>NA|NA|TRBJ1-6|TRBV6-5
TGTGCCAGCAATCCCGCGGTCCCGGCGGATTCACCCCTCCACTTT
CASNPAVPADSPLHF
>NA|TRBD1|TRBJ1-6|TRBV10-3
TGTGCCATCAGTGATTCAGGGGGCGCGTATAATTCACCCCTCCACTTT
CAISDSGGAYNSPLHF
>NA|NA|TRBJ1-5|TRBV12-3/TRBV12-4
TGTGCCAGCAGTTTTAGTCCGCCGCCCCAGCATTTT
CASSFSPPPQHF
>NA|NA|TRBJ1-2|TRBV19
TGTGCCAGTAGTATAGATCTCGAGGGGGACCCCCTCTATGGCTACACCTTC
CASSIDLEGDPLYGYTF
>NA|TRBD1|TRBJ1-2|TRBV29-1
TGCAGCGTTGATGAGGGGGCCCGGGAAGGCTACACCTTC
CSVDEGAREGYTF
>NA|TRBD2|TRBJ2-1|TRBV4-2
TGTGCCAGCAGCCGAGAGACTAGCGGGGGCCGGGAGCAGTTCTTC
CASSRETSGGREQFF
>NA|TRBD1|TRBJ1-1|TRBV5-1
TGCGCCAGCAGCCTGGACCGGGACAGAGTCAACACTGAAGCTTTCTTT
CASSLDRDRVNTEAFF
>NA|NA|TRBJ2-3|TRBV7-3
TGTGCCAGCAGCTTATTGTCTCCAGATACGCAGTATTTT
CASSLLSPDTQYF
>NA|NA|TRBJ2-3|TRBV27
TGTGCCAGCAGTTTAAGTTCGGCGCGGAGGGGCCCAGATACGCAGTATTTT
CASSLSSARRGPDTQYF
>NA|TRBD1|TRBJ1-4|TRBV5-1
TGCGCCAGCAGTTCAGGGGGCGCAACTAATGAAAAACTGTTTTTT
CASSSGGATNEKLFF
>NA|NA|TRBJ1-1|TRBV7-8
TGTGCCAGCAGCTTTACGTTCGGGGGGAACACTGAAGCTTTCTTT
CASSFTFGGNTEAFF
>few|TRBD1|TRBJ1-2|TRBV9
TGTGCCAGCAGCGAACAGGGGGAGGCCTATGGCTACACCTTC
CASSEQGEAYGYTF
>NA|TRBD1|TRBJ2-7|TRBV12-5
TGTGCTAGTGGTTTGGAGCCGGGACAGGGGTACGAGCAGTACTTC
CASGLEPGQGYEQYF
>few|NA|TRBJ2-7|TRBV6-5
TGTGCCAGCAGTTACGGGCGGGGGCAGTACTTC
CASSYGRGQYF
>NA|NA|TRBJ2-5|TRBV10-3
TGTGCCATCACCGACGGGTCTTCAGAGACCCAGTACTTC
CAITDGSSETQYF
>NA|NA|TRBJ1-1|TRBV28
TGTGCCAGCACCCCATGGGGCACCACCACTGAAGCTTTCTTT
CASTPWGTTTEAFF
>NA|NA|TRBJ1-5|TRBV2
TGTGCCAGCAGTGACTGGCAGGGGAGCAATCAGCCCCAGCATTTT
CASSDWQGSNQPQHF
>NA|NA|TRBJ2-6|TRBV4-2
TGTGCCAGCAGCCAAGGGGGCGGCAACTCTGGGGCCAACGTCCTGACTTTC
CASSQGGGNSGANVLTF
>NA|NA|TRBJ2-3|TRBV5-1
TGCGCCAGCAGCTTGGGAGGAGATACGCAGTATTTT
CASSLGGDTQYF
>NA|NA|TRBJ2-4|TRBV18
TGTGCCAGCTCACCGCCGTCGGGACTAGCCAAAAACATTCAGTACTTC
CASSPPSGLAKNIQYF
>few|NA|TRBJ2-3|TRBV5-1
TGCGCCAGCAGGTGGTCCCCCTACACAGATACGCAGTATTTT
CASRWSPYTDTQYF
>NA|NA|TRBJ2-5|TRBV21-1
TGTGCCAGCAGCAAAGGGCCTACAGGGAACCAAGAGACCCAGTACTTC
CASSKGPTGNQETQYF
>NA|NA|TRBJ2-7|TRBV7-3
TGTGCCAGCAGTCTTTATGGGGTGGAGCGGTACGAGCAGTACTTC
CASSLYGVERYEQYF
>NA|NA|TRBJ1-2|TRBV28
TGTGCCAGCAGTCCCGCTGGGAGGGGCAACAACTATGGCTACACCTTC
CASSPAGRGNNYGYTF
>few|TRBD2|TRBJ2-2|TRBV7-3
TGTGCCAGCAGTCTTAGCGGGGGTGCGAACACCGGGGAGCTGTTTTTT
CASSLSGGANTGELFF
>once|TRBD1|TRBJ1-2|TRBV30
TGTGCCTGGAGACAGGGGTACTATGGCTACACCTTC
CAWRQGYYGYTF
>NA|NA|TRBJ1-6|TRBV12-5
TGTGCTAGTGGTTTAGGGGGTAAGAAGTCACCCCTCCACTTT
CASGLGGKKSPLHF
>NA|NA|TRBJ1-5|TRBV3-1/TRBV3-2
TGTGCCAGCAGCCAATCGACAGGAGAGAGCAATCAGCCCCAGCATTTT
CASSQSTGESNQPQHF
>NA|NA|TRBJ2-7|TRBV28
TGTGCCAGCACATCCGGGACACGGAGGTTCATTACCTACGAGCAGTACTTC
CASTSGTRRFITYEQYF